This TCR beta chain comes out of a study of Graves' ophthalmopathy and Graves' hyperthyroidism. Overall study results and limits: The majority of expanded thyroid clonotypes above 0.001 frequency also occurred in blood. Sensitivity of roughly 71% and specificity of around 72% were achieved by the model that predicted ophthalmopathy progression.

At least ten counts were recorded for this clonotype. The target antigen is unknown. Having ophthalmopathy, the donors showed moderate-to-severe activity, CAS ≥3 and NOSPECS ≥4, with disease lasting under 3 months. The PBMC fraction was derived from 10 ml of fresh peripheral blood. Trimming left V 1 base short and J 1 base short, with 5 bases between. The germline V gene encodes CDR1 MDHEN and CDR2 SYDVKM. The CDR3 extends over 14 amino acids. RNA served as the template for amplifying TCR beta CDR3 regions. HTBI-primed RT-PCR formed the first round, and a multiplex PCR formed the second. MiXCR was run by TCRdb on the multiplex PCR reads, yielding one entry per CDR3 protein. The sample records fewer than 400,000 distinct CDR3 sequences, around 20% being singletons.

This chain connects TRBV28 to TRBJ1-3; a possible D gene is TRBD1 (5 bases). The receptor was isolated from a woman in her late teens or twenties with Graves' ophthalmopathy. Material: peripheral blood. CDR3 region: CASSLSGSGNTIYF. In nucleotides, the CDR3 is TGTGCCAGCAGTTTATCAGGGTCTGGAAACACCATATATTTT.